These T cell receptor beta chains were read from a single sample in a study of CD8 T cells in ankylosing spondylitis. Using its own MiXCR run on the 5' RACE reads, TCRdb lists one record per CDR3 protein. The profile shows hundreds of thousands of distinct CDR3 sequences, roughly 10% of them singletons. Sequenced input: blood, either unsorted or a sorted T cell fraction (not recorded which). The receptors come from a male donor with ankylosing spondylitis. The CDR3 runs from the conserved cysteine through the conserved F or W. Some rows have no size entry. The others give once, few or many, or a class for an expanded clone.

few,TRBV30,TRBJ1-5,CAWDSNSNQPQHF
few,TRBV15,TRBJ2-3,CATSRDLGQESTDTQYF
.,TRBV7-2,TRBJ2-3,CASSLARWERRQYF
.,TRBV7-6,TRBJ2-1,CASSDYFNEQFF
.,TRBV7-9,TRBJ2-3,CASSPGTSGDRDTQYF
few,TRBV6-1,TRBJ1-5,CASSRSQSNQPQHF
many,TRBV6-6,TRBJ1-1,CASRWATNTEAFF
few,TRBV18,TRBJ1-4,CASSPRSTNEKLFF
few,TRBV4-3,TRBJ2-3,CASSQEDGDTQYF
many,TRBV7-9,TRBJ2-5,CASSPEWAQETQYF
once,TRBV12-3/TRBV12-4,TRBJ2-1,CASQELLAVNNEQFF
few,TRBV7-2,TRBJ2-3,CASSSRGHTDTQYF
many,TRBV20-1,TRBJ1-5,CSADRGTNQPQHF
.,TRBV6-1,TRBJ2-7,CASSPADRTYEQYF
many,TRBV7-8,TRBJ1-1,CASSFRTGLNTEAFF
.,TRBV28,TRBJ1-1,CASSRRAEAFF
few,TRBV7-2,TRBJ1-1,CASSLSRLLNTEAFF
few,TRBV20-1,TRBJ2-3,CSARDQGLAGGGDTQYF
few,TRBV3-1,TRBJ1-1,CASSPQTGIGEAFF
few,TRBV4-3,TRBJ1-1,CASSQDLGQRQRNTEAFF
few,TRBV7-2,TRBJ2-2,CASSFDPAQELFF
.,TRBV6-2/TRBV6-3,TRBJ2-7,CASSYRKGQGAYEQYF
.,TRBV11-2,TRBJ1-1,CASSSTTRTEAFF
.,TRBV4-3,TRBJ1-5,CASSQGYGNNQPQHF
many,TRBV20-1,TRBJ2-5,CSAPTSVQETQYF
few,TRBV10-3,TRBJ1-1,CAISDQENTEAFF
.,TRBV11-2,TRBJ1-2,CASSFRRSYGCTF
many,TRBV15,TRBJ2-4,CATSRGLAKNIQYF
.,TRBV6-2/TRBV6-3,TRBJ1-1,CASRLPQGRAEAFF
.,TRBV10-3,TRBJ2-7,CATTGQGNPNSYEQYF
many,TRBV7-2,TRBJ1-1,CASSLTTDTEAFF
.,TRBV5-1,TRBJ2-7,CASSRGQESSYEQYF
few,TRBV18,TRBJ2-5,CASSPTETQYF
.,TRBV6-2/TRBV6-3,TRBJ2-5,CASSYLTGIQETQYF
many,TRBV20-1,TRBJ1-1,CSASVGDIFEAFF
.,TRBV28,TRBJ2-7,CASSPPWSYEQYF
.,TRBV20-1,TRBJ2-5,CSAFTTGTVGETQYF
.,TRBV7-9,TRBJ2-7,CASSPLDRFYEQYF
few,TRBV10-3,TRBJ2-3,CATDGQGRDTQYF
.,TRBV2,TRBJ2-7,CASIFGASGSREQYF
many,TRBV7-9,TRBJ1-2,CASSLVIRASYGYTF
.,TRBV20-1,TRBJ2-5,CSARDARSSRETQYF
many,TRBV29-1,TRBJ2-7,CSVGGDRLTYEQYF
few,TRBV20-1,TRBJ2-3,CSATSGGGSVGDTQYF
few,TRBV24-1,TRBJ2-7,CATSGGHIYEQYF
few,TRBV7-2,TRBJ2-1,CASSITGGSTMSQEQFF
many,TRBV12-3/TRBV12-4,TRBJ1-2,CASSLWTGGADGYTF